These 29 T cell receptor beta chains originate from one sample sequenced in a study of beta chain features in type 1 diabetes. Expressed TCRB transcripts were sequenced because the entire RNA isolate underwent reverse transcription. Assay used: immunoSEQ multiplex PCR; TCRdb lists only in-frame clones, some missing. Here the sample spans about 150,000 clones, roughly 10% being singletons. What was sequenced was central memory CD4+ T cells from blood. These receptors were taken from a young man in good health.

This clone turned up a few times. The chain carries TRBV5-4 and TRBJ2-3, with D perhaps given as TRBD1 or TRBD2 (5 bases each). Trimming cost V 4 bases and J 2 bases, with 11 bases left between them. This CDR3 spans 14 amino acids. Germline V gene sequence: CDR1 SGHNT, CDR2 YYREEE (reference sequence). CDR3 coding DNA: TGTGCCAGCAGCCGGGGACGCGCCACAGATACGCAGTATTTT. Translated: CASSRGRATDTQYF.

This clone is classed as medium-sized. The CDR3, as DNA: TGTGCCAGCAGCTTAGACAGGGAAGATACGCAGTATTTT. It is translated as CASSLDREDTQYF. V usage is TRBV7-9 and J usage is TRBJ2-3; weak D call: TRBD1 (6 bases). The CDR3 is 13 amino acids. Germline CDR1 is SEHNR and CDR2 is FQNEAQ (reference sequence). V dropped 1 base and J dropped 5 bases, with 7 bases sitting between them.

V gene TRBV2 combines with J gene TRBJ2-2, with a tentative D call TRBD1 (6 bases). The length of the CDR3 is 16 residues. CDR1 and CDR2 from the germline V gene are SNHLY and FYNNEI. V was cut by 5 bases and J by 1 base, with 14 bases left in between. For the CDR3, the DNA is TGTGCCAGCAGTTGGACAGCCCCCCTGAACACCGGGGAGCTGTTTTTT. The encoded protein is CASSWTAPLNTGELFF.

In its sample, this clone was seen a few times. The V call is TRBV7-2, the J call TRBJ1-5; 7 bases map to TRBD1. The CDR3 contains 13 residues. The J segment lost 7 bases and the V segment lost 5 bases, leaving 5 bases of the junction unmatched. The germline V gene has CDR1 SGHTA and CDR2 FQGNSA. The CDR3 DNA sequence: TGTGCCAGCAGCCGCGACAGGGCCCAGCCCCAGCATTTT. Translating gives CASSRDRAQPQHF. Full variable domain (rest looked up from reference TRBV7-2 and TRBJ1-5): GAGVSQSPSNKVTEKGKDVELRCDPISGHTALYWYRQSLGQGLEFLIYFQGNSAPDKSGLPSDRFSAERTGGSVSTLTIQRTQQEDSAVYLCASSRDRAQPQHFGDGTRLSIL.

The V gene is TRBV4-3, the J gene TRBJ1-1; no clear D gene. CDR1 is LGHNA, CDR2 YSLEER, per germline. V was shortened by 0 bases and J by 4 bases, with 6 bases between the two germline ends. The CDR3 is made up of 13 amino acids. The DNA of the CDR3 is TGCGCCAGCAGCCAAGAAACCCGCACTGAAGCTTTCTTT. Encoded protein: CASSQETRTEAFF.

This clone was seen only a few times. This chain connects TRBV4-2 to TRBJ1-1, with D uncertain. The V and J ends lost 4 bases and 1 base respectively, with 13 bases between them. CDR3 length equals 15 residues. CDR1 is LGHNA and CDR2 is YNFKEQ in the germline V gene. Here the CDR3 DNA reads TGTGCCAGCAGCCGAGATACGAAGGAGAACACTGAAGCTTTCTTT. Translation gives CASSRDTKENTEAFF.

This clone was recorded at least ten times. The same CDR3 is also encoded by other DNA sequences in this sample. The chain employs TRBV5-4 and TRBJ2-3; D may correspond to TRBD1 or TRBD2 (6 bases each). The CDR3 runs 15 residues. Germline-derived CDR1 and CDR2 are SGHNT and YYREEE (reference sequence). Trimming took off 0 bases at V and 3 bases at J, with 11 bases between the two ends. CDR3 DNA: TGTGCCAGCAGCTTGGGGGGGGCAGGGACAGATACGCAGTATTTT. It specifies CASSLGGAGTDTQYF.

Ten or more counts support this clone. This rearrangement joins TRBV11-3 to TRBJ2-1; 16 bases are a match to TRBD2. This CDR3 region has 17 residues. Trimming took 5 bases from V and 6 from J; bases not matched to a gene: 7. Germline-derived CDR1 and CDR2 are SGHNT and YENEEA. The CDR3 nucleotides are TGTGCCAGCAGCCTGGGACTAGCGGGAGGGCCAATCAATGAGCAGTTCTTC. This translates into CASSLGLAGGPINEQFF.

This clone was seen a handful of times. This chain uses TRBV9 with TRBJ1-2; possible D gene TRBD1, 5 bases. CDR1 SGDLS and CDR2 YYNGEE come from the germline V gene. The CDR3 totals 16 residues. V was shortened by 2 bases and J by 4 bases, with 18 bases between the two germline ends. The CDR3 DNA follows: TGTGCCAGCAGCGTTCCTCTCCTCAGGGCGGGCTATGGCTACACCTTC. Protein product: CASSVPLLRAGYGYTF.

CDR3: CASSPGQSYGYTF. DNA for the CDR3: TGCGCCAGCAGCCCGGGACAGAGCTATGGCTACACCTTC. The chain couples TRBV5-1 to TRBJ1-2; 7 bases are shared with TRBD1. The CDR3 is 13 residues long. Looked up from germline, CDR1 is SGHRS and CDR2 is YFSETQ. Trimming removed 4 bases from V and 4 bases from J; junction bases left unmatched: 4.

This clone was observed a handful of times. V is TRBV10-3 and J is TRBJ2-3; 10 nucleotides align to TRBD2. Germline CDR1 and CDR2: ENHRY and SYGVKD. J lost 3 bases, V lost 0 bases, and 3 bases had no gene match. The CDR3 covers 16 residues. The CDR3 DNA reads as TGTGCCATCAGTGAGTCCTCTAGCGGGAGTACAGATACGCAGTATTTT. Translation gives CAISESSSGSTDTQYF.

This clone has at least ten counts. This sequence joins TRBV9 and TRBJ1-2, with D tentatively TRBD1 (6 bases). In germline, CDR1 is SGDLS, CDR2 YYNGEE. CDR3 size: 15 residues. V gave up 0 bases and J gave up 5 bases, with 14 bases separating them. CDR3 nucleotide sequence: TGTGCCAGCAGCGTAGTGGGCAGGGGATCTTATGGCTACACCTTC. This sequence encodes CASSVVGRGSYGYTF.

The rearrangement uses TRBV2 and TRBJ2-2; 14 nucleotides line up with TRBD2. The CDR3 has 16 amino acids. The germline V gene encodes CDR1 SNHLY and CDR2 FYNNEI. V lost 7 bases, J lost 5 bases, and 6 bases stayed unmatched. Written as DNA, the CDR3 is TGTGCCAGCAAGGGACTAGCGGGGGCCCAGACCGGGGAGCTGTTTTTT. Residues: CASKGLAGAQTGELFF.

V is TRBV7-2 and J is TRBJ2-7; a possible D gene is TRBD2 (6 bases). Germline CDR1 SGHTA, CDR2 FQGNSA. Trimming took 8 bases from V and 3 from J, leaving 11 bases between them. The CDR3 is 12 residues long. The DNA for the CDR3 is TGTGCCAGCCGGGAGACTAACTACGAGCAGTACTTC. Its translation is CASRETNYEQYF.

The chain is built from TRBV28 and TRBJ2-1; the D gene is possibly TRBD2 (6 bases). The V end was cut by 7 bases, the J end by 7 bases, with 17 bases between. Germline assignment: CDR1 MDHEN and CDR2 SYDVKM. CDR3 length equals 14 residues. CDR3 coding DNA: TGTGCCAGCATCGCCTGGGGGGTTTGGAATGAGCAGTTCTTC. This codes for CASIAWGVWNEQFF.

The sample holds many counts of this clone. DNA for the CDR3: TGTGCCAGCAGCAAATTTGACCCGGGGGCCGAGCAGTACTTC. Translation gives CASSKFDPGAEQYF. This chain connects TRBV21-1 to TRBJ2-7. TRBV21-1 has pseudogene status. There are 14 residues in the CDR3.

This clone was picked up many times. This chain links TRBV28 with TRBJ2-7; 11 bases line up with TRBD1. CDR1 and CDR2 from the germline V gene are MDHEN and SYDVKM. V lost 5 bases and J lost 5; bases outside the gene matches: 11. The CDR3 is made up of 16 amino acids. The CDR3 protein is CASSPSLGQGDDEQYF. The CDR3 DNA reads TGTGCCAGCAGTCCATCACTGGGACAGGGGGACGACGAGCAGTACTTC.

This clone showed up many times. V and J are TRBV11-2 and TRBJ2-3, with no clear D. CDR3 length: 16 amino acids. Trimming cost V 7 bases and J 1 base, with 18 bases left between them. Germline-derived CDR1 and CDR2 are SGHAT and FQNNGV. The CDR3 DNA reads TGTGCCAGCACCCCCATTCGCGGACGCGGCACAGATACGCAGTATTTT. Translation: CASTPIRGRGTDTQYF.

The V call is TRBV5-1, the J call TRBJ2-5, with D tentatively TRBD2 (5 bases). Trimming left V 4 bases short and J 2 bases short, with 15 bases between. Germline V lookup: CDR1 SGHRS, CDR2 YFSETQ. The CDR3 spans 15 residues. In DNA form, the CDR3 reads TGCGCCAGCAGCCGTTTGGCTAGCCCTCAAGAGACCCAGTACTTC. The encoded protein is CASSRLASPQETQYF. Together with reference TRBV5-1 and TRBJ2-5, the CDR3 gives the full variable domain: KAGVTQTPRYLIKTRGQQVTLSCSPISGHRSVSWYQQTPGQGLQFLFEYFSETQRNKGNFPGRFSGRQFSNSRSEMNVSTLELGDSALYLCASSRLASPQETQYFGPGTRLLVL.

V usage is TRBV4-3 and J usage is TRBJ2-3; 8 bases line up with TRBD1. V was pared by 4 bases and J by 1 base, with 10 bases of the junction left unmatched. This CDR3 region has 17 residues. Germline values: CDR1 LGHNA, CDR2 YSLEER. CDR3 sequence reads: CASSRATGGRGTDTQYF. For the CDR3, the DNA is TGCGCCAGCAGCCGGGCCACAGGGGGAAGAGGCACAGATACGCAGTATTTT.

V is TRBV29-1 and J is TRBJ1-2, with D possibly TRBD1 on 5 matching bases. V shed 3 bases and J shed 8 bases, with 13 bases lying between them. The CDR3 length is 12 residues. The germline CDR1 and CDR2 sequences are SQVTM and ANQGSEA. This chain's CDR3 is CSVDEGWRGYTF. CDR3 DNA: TGCAGCGTTGACGAGGGGTGGAGGGGCTACACCTTC.

V and J are TRBV18 and TRBJ2-2; TRBD2 matches 11 bases. Germline CDR1 is KGHSH and CDR2 is LQKENI. This CDR3 contains 12 residues. The V segment lost 2 bases and the J segment 16 bases; nucleotides outside the gene matches: 3. CDR3 in amino acids: CASSPTSGRTFF. The DNA for the CDR3 is TGTGCCAGCTCACCAACTAGCGGGAGAACGTTTTTT.

Details on this clone: Being one base from a much bigger clone, this may be a read error. The chain joins TRBV7-3 to TRBJ1-1; D is undetermined. The length of the CDR3 is 13 residues. Germline-derived CDR1 and CDR2 are SGHTA and FQGTGA. Trimming took off 2 bases at V and 1 base at J, with 5 bases between the two ends. The CDR3 coding sequence is TGTGCCAGCAGCTTAGAAAGGAACACTGAAGCTTTCTTT. Residues: CASSLERNTEAFF.

This clone came up a few times. The chain uses TRBV5-6 and TRBJ2-3; D may be TRBD1 (5 bases). The CDR3 spans 15 residues. Germline V gene data show CDR1 as SGHDT and CDR2 as YYEEEE. Trimming cost V 3 bases and J 3 bases, with 14 bases left between them. The CDR3 bases are TGTGCCAGCAGCTCCTTAGGGGTAGAAACAGATACGCAGTATTTT. Amino acids: CASSSLGVETDTQYF.

The chain couples TRBV28 to TRBJ2-7, with D unresolved. Germline loops: CDR1 MDHEN, CDR2 SYDVKM. This CDR3 comprises 12 residues. Trimming removed 3 bases at V and 2 bases at J, with 5 bases between. The CDR3, as DNA: TGTGCCAGCAGTTTGGCTGCCTACGAGCAGTACTTC. It codes for CASSLAAYEQYF. The whole variable domain, filled in from reference TRBV28 and TRBJ2-7, reads DVKVTQSSRYLVKRTGEKVFLECVQDMDHENMFWYRQDPGLGLRLIYFSYDVKMKEKGDIPEGYSVSREKKERFSLILESASTNQTSMYLCASSLAAYEQYFGPGTRLTVT.

This clone came up a few times. The chain combines TRBV7-9 with TRBJ1-2; TRBD1 agrees at 7 bases. The CDR3 extends over 13 amino acids. The germline V gene encodes CDR1 SEHNR and CDR2 FQNEAQ (reference sequence). Unmatched junction bases numbered 8, after V lost 5 bases and J lost 8 bases. Written as DNA, the CDR3 is TGTGCCAGCAGCCCGACAGGGATGGGGGGCTACACCTTC. Its protein product is CASSPTGMGGYTF.

This chain joins TRBV7-2 and TRBJ2-1, with TRBD2 matching over 8 bases. In germline, CDR1 is SGHTA, CDR2 FQGNSA. CDR3 length: 14 residues. J lost 6 bases, V lost 8 bases, and 9 bases had no gene match. CDR3 in amino acids: CASAGRAGANEQFF. DNA for the CDR3: TGTGCCAGCGCCGGGAGGGCCGGGGCCAATGAGCAGTTCTTC.

This clone was counted between two and nine times. Other DNA sequences in the sample encode the same CDR3. This chain uses TRBV2 with TRBJ2-5; D is unresolved. Trimming took 4 bases from V and 5 from J, leaving 5 bases between them. This CDR3 comprises 11 residues. Germline assignment: CDR1 SNHLY and CDR2 FYNNEI. CDR3 sequence reads: CASSVEETQYF. Here the CDR3 DNA reads TGTGCCAGCAGTGTTGAGGAGACCCAGTACTTC.

The J gene is TRBJ2-3, the V gene TRBV9; D is unresolved. CDR1 and CDR2 from the germline V gene are SGDLS and YYNGEE. The V end lost 3 bases, the J end lost 3 bases, and 5 bases lay between the germline ends. The CDR3 is 12 residues long. The CDR3 protein is CASSDNTDTQYF. The DNA for the CDR3 is TGTGCCAGCAGCGATAATACAGATACGCAGTATTTT.